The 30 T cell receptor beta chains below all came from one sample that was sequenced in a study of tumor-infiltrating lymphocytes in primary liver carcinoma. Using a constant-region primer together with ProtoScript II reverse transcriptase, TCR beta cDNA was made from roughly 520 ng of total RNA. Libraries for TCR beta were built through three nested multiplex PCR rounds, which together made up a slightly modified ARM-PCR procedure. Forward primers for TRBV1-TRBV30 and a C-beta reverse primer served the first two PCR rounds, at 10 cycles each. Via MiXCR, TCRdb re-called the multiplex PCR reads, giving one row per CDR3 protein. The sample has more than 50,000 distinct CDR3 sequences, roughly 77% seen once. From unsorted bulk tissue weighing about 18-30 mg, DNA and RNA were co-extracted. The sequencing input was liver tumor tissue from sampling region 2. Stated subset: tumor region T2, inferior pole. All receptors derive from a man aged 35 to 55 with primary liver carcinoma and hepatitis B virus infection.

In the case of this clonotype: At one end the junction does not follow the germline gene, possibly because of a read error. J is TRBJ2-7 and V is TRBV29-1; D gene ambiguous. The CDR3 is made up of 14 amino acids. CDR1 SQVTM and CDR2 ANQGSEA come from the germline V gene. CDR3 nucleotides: TGCAACGTCCAACCTCAGGACGCTTCCTACGTGCAGTACTTC. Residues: CNVQPQDASYVQYF.

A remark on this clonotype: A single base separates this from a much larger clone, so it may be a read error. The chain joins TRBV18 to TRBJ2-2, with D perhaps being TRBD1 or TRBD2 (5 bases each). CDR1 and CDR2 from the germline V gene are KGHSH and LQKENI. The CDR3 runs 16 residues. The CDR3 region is CTSSPPGRTNTGELFF. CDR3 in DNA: TGTACCAGCTCACCACCGGGACGGACGAACACCGGGGAGCTGTTTTTT.

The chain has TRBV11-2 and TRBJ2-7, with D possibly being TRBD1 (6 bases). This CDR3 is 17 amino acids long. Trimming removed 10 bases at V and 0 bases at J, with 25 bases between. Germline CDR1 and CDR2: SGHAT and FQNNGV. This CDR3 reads CANSLDFGTPISYEQYF. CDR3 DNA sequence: TGTGCCAACAGTTTAGACTTCGGGACACCCATCTCCTACGAGCAGTACTTC. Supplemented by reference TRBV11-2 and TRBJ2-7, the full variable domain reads EAGVAQSPRYKIIEKRQSVAFWCNPISGHATLYWYQQILGQGPKLLIQFQNNGVVDDSQLPKDRFSAERLKGVDSTLKIQPAKLEDSAVYLCANSLDFGTPISYEQYFGPGTRLTVT.

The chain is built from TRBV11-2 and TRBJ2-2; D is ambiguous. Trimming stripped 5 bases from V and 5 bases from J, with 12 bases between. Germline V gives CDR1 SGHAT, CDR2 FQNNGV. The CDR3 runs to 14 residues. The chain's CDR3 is CASSIGIQTGELFF. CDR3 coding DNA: TGTGCCAGCAGCATAGGGATCCAGACCGGGGAGCTGTTTTTT.

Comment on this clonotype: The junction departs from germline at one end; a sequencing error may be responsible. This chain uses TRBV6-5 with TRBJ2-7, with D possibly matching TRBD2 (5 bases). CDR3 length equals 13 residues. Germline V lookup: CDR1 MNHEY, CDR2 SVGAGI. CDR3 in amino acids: CDSSRASGYEQYF. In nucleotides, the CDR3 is TGTGACAGCAGCCGCGCAAGCGGCTACGAGCAGTACTTC.

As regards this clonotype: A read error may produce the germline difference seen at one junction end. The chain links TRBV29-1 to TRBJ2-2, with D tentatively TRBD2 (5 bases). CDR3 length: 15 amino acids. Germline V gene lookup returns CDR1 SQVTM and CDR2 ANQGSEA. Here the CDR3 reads CSDRRAALNAGELFF. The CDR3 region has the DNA TGCAGCGATAGGCGAGCGGCACTGAACGCCGGGGAGCTGTTTTTT.

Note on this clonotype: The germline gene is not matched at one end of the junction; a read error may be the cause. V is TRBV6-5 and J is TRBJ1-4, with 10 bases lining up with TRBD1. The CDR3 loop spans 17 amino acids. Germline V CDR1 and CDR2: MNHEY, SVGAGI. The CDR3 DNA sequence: TGTGCCAGCAGCCCGGGACAGGGGCGCATAGGGAATGAGAAACTGTTATTT. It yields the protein CASSPGQGRIGNEKLLF.

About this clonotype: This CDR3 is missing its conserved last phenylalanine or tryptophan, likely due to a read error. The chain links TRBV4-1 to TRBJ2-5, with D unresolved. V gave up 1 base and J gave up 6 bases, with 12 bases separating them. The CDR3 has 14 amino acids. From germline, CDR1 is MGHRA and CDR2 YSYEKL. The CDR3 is CASSQASSDKTQYS. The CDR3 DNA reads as TGCGCCAGCAGCCAAGCTTCCAGTGACAAGACCCAGTACTCC.

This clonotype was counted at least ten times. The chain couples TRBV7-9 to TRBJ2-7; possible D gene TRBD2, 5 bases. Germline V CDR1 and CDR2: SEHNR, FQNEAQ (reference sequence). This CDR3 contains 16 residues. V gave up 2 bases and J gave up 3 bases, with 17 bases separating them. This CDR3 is CASSLHSGGLVYEQYF. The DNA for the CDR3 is TGTGCCAGCAGCTTACACTCCGGAGGACTGGTCTACGAGCAGTACTTC.

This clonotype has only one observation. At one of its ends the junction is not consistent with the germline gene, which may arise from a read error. In nucleotides, the CDR3 is TGTACCAGGATGAACATGCACTCCTGCAATGAGCAGTTCTTC. This sequence encodes CTRMNMHSCNEQFF. V gene TRBV6-6 combines with J gene TRBJ2-1; D gene ambiguous. Germline CDR1 reads MNHNY; CDR2 reads SVGAGI (reference sequence). This CDR3 spans 14 amino acids.

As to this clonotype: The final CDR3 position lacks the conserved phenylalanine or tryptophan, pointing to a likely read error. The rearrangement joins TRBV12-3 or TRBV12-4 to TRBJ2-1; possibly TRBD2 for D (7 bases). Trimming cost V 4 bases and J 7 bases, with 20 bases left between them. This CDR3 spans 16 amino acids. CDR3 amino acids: CASSSRLVGGHNEQFS. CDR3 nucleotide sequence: TGTGCCAGCAGTTCCCGACTAGTGGGGGGGCATAATGAGCAGTTCTCC.

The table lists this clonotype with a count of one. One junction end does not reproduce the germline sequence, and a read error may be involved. CDR3 amino acids: CAWSVHFGTEVFF. The CDR3 bases are TGTGCCTGGAGTGTACACTTTGGGACTGAAGTTTTCTTT. The chain carries TRBV30 and TRBJ1-1; weak D call: TRBD1 (5 bases). CDR3 length: 13 residues. Looked up from germline, CDR1 is GTSNPN and CDR2 is SVGIG (reference sequence).

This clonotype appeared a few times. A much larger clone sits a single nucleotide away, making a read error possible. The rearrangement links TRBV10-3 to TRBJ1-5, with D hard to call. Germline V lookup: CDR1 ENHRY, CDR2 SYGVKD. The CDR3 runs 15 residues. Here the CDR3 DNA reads TGTACCATCAGTGAGTCGCGGGTCTCAAATCAGCCCCAGCATTTT. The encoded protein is CTISESRVSNQPQHF.

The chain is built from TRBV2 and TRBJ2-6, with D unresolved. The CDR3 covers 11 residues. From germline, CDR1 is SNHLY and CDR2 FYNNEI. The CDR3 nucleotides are TGTGCGTGCTCTGGGGCCAACGTCCTGACTTTC. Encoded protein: CACSGANVLTF.

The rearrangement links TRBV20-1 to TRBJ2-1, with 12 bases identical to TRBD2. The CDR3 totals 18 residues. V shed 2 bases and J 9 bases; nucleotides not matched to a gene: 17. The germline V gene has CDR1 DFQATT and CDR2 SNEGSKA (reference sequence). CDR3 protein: CSARWGTSGRREYREQFF. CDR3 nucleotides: TGCAGTGCTAGATGGGGGACTAGCGGGCGTCGAGAGTACCGTGAGCAGTTCTTC.

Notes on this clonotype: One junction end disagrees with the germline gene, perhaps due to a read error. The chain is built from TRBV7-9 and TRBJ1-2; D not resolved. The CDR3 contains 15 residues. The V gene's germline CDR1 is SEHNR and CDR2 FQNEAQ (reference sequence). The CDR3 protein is CASSSFDNINYGYTF. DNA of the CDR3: TGTGCCAGCAGCTCATTCGACAATATTAACTATGGTTACACCTTC.

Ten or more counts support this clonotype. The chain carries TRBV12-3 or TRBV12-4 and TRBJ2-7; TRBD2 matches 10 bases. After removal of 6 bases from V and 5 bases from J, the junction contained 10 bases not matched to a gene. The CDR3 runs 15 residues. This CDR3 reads CASSPAGGGRHEQYF. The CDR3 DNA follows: TGTGCCAGCAGCCCAGCGGGAGGGGGGAGACACGAGCAGTACTTC.

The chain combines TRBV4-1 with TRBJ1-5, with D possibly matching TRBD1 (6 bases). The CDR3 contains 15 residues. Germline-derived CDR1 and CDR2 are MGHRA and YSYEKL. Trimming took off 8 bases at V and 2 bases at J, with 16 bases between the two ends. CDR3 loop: CASGPGGRGNQPQHF. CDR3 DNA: TGCGCCAGCGGCCCCGGGGGCAGAGGCAATCAGCCCCAGCATTTT.

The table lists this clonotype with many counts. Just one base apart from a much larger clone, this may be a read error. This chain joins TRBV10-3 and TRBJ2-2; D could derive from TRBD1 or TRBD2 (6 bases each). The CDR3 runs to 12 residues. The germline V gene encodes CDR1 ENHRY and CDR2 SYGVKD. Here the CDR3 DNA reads TGTGCCATCGCGACGGGGGCCGGGGAGCTGCTTTTT. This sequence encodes CAIATGAGELLF.

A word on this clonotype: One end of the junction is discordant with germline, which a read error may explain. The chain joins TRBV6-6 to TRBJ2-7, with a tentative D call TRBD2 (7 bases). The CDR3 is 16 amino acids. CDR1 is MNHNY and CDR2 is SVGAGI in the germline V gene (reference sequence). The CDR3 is CVISYSGGLTRYEQYF. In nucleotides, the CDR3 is TGTGTCATCAGTTACTCGGGGGGCTTAACACGCTACGAGCAGTATTTC.

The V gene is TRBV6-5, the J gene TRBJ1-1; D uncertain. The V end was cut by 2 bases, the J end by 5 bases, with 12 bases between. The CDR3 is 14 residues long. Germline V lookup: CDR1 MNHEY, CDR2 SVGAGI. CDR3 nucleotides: TGTGCCAGCAGTTACCTGATAAGAAGGACTGAAGCTTTCTTT. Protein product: CASSYLIRRTEAFF.

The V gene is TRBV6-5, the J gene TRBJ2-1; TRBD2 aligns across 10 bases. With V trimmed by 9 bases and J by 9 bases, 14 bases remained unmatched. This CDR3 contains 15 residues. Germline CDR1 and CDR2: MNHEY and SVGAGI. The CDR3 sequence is CASRMEASGRGEQFF. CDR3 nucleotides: TGTGCCAGTAGAATGGAGGCTAGCGGGAGAGGTGAGCAGTTCTTC.

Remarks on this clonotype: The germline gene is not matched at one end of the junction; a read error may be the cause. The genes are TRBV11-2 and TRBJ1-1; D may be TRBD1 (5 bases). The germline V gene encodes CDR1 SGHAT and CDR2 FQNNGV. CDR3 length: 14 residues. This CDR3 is CVSSLTPGHTEAFF. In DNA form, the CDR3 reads TGTGTCAGCAGCTTAACCCCAGGGCACACTGAAGCTTTCTTT.

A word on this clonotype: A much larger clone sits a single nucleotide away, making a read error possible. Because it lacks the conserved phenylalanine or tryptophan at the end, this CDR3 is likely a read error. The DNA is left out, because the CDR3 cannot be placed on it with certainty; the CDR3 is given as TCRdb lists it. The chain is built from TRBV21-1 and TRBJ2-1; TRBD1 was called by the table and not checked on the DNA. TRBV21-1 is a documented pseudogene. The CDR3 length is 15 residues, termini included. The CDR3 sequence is CASSTQVRQSNEQFL.

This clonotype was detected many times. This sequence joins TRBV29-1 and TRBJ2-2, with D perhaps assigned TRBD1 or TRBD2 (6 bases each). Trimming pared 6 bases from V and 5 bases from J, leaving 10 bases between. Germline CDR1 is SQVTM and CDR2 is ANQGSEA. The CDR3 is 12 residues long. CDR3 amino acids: CSVKGGTGELFF. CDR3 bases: TGCAGCGTCAAGGGGGGAACCGGGGAGCTGTTTTTT.

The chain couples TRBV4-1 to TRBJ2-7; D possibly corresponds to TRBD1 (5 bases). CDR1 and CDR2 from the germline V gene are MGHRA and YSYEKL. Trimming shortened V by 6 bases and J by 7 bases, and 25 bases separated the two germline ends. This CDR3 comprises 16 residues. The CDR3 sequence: CASSPTNDSPPREQYF. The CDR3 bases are TGCGCCAGCAGTCCAACAAACGACAGCCCTCCGAGGGAGCAGTACTTC.

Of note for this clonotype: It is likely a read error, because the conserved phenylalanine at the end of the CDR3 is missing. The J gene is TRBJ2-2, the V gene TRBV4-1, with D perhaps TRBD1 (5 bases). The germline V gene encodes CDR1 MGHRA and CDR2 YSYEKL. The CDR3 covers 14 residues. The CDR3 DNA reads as TGCGCTAGCAGCCCCCCCCAGGGATCCGGGGAGCTGTTTTGT. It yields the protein CASSPPQGSGELFC.

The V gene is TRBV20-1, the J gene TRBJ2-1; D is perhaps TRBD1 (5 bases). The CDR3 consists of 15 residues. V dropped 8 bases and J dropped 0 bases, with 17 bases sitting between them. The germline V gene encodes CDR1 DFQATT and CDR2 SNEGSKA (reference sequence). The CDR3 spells CSYDGRADSYNEQFF. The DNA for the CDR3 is TGCAGTTACGATGGCAGGGCGGACTCCTACAATGAGCAGTTCTTC.

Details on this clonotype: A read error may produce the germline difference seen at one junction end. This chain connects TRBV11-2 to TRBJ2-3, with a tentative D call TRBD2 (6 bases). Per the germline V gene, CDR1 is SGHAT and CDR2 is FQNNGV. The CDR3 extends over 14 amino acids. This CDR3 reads CAGGAREPADTHCF. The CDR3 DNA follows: TGTGCCGGAGGGGCACGGGAGCCCGCAGACACGCACTGTTTT.

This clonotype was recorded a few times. CDR3 region: CASSLAEDHEYEQYF. CDR3 nucleotide sequence: TGTGCCAGCAGCTTAGCGGAGGACCATGAGTACGAGCAGTACTTC. The genes are TRBV11-2 and TRBJ2-7; a weak D match, TRBD2 (5 bases). The CDR3 totals 15 residues. The ends were cut back, 1 base at V and 4 bases at J, with 14 bases in the middle. Per the germline V gene, CDR1 is SGHAT and CDR2 is FQNNGV.